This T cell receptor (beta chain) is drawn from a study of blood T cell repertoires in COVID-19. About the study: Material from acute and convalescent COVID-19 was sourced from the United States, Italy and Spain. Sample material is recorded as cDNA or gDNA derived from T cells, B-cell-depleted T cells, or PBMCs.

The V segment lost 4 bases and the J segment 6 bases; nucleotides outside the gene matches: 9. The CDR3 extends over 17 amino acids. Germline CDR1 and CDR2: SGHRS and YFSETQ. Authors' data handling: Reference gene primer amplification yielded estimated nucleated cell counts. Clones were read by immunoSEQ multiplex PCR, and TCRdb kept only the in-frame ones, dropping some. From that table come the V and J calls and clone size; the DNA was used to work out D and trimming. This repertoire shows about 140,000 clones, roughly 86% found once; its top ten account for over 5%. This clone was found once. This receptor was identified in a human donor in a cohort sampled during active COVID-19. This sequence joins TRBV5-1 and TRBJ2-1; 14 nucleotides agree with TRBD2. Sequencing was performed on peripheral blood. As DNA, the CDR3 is TGCGCCAGCAGCGGCCGGGCCGGGACTAGCGGGAGCAATGAGCAGTTCTTC. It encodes CASSGRAGTSGSNEQFF.